The entry that follows covers one T cell receptor (beta chain) sequence. Its target is not known. Germline V gene lookup returns CDR1 SGDLS and CDR2 YYNGEE. This CDR3 is built from 15 residues. The trim removed 4 bases at V and 3 bases at J, leaving 10 bases unmatched. The sample comes from a study of T cells after yellow fever vaccination. The study, taken as a whole, reports: Abundant clonotypes (contaminants from the bulk population) could be present in FACS-sorted repertoires. Overlap between CD4 and CD8 compartments was detected for a small share of clonotypes.

By 5'RACE template switching, TCR cDNA was produced, with a universal primer site and UMIs added in the process. TCRdb reprocessed the 5' RACE reads via MiXCR and lists one record per CDR3 protein. The data show 450,000 to 600,000 distinct CDR3 sequences, with about 13% seen just once and over 11% held by the top ten. This chain connects TRBV9 to TRBJ2-7, with 7 bases lining up with TRBD2. The specimen comprised PBMCs, sampled on the day of the yellow fever booster vaccination. The clonotype originates from a man aged 25 to 40 who received the YFV17D yellow fever vaccine. CDR3 loop: CASSPHSGGGYEQYF. In DNA, the CDR3 is TGTGCCAGCAGCCCTCATTCGGGGGGTGGCTACGAGCAGTACTTC.